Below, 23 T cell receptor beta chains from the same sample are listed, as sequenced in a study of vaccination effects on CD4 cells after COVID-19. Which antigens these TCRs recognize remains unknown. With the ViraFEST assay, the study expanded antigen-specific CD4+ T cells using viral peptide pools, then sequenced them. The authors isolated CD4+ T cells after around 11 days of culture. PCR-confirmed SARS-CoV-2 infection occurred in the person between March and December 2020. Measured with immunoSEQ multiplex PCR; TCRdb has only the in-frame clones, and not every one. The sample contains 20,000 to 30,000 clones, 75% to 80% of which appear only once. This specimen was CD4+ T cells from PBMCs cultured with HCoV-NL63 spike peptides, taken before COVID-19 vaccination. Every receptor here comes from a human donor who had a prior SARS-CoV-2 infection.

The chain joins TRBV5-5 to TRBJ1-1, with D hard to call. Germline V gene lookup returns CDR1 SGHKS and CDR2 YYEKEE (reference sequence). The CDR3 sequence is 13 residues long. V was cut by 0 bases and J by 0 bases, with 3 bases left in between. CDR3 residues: CASSLGLNTEAFF. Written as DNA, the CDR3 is TGTGCCAGCAGCTTGGGGTTGAACACTGAAGCTTTCTTT.

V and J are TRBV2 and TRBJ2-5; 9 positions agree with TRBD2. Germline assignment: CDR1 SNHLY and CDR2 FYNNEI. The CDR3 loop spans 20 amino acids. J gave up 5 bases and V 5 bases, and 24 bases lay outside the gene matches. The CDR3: CASSHSSLPFTREGPETQYF. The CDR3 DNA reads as TGTGCCAGCAGTCACTCTTCGCTACCGTTTACGCGGGAGGGCCCGGAGACCCAGTACTTC.

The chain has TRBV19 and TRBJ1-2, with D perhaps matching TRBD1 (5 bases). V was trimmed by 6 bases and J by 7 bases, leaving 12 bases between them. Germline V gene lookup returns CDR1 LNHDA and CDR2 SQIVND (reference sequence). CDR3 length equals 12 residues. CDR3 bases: TGTGCCAGTAGACCCGGGGGTTCTGGCTACACCTTC. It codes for CASRPGGSGYTF.

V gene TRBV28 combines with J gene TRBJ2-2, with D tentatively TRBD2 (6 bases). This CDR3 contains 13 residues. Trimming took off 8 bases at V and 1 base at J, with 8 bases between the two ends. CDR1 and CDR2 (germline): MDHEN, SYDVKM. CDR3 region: CASGGRNTGELFF. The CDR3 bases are TGTGCCAGCGGAGGGAGGAACACCGGGGAGCTGTTTTTT.

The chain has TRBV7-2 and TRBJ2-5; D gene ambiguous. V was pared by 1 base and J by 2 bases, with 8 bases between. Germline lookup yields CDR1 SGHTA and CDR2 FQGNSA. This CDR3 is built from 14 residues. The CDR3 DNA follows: TGTGCCAGCAGCTTAGTAGTCAGTCAAGAGACCCAGTACTTC. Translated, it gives CASSLVVSQETQYF.

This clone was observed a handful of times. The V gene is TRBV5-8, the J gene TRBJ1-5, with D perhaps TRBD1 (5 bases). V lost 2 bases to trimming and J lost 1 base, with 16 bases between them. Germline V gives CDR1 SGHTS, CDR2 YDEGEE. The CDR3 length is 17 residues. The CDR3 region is CASSFWLGDFSNQPQHF. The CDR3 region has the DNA TGTGCCAGCAGCTTCTGGCTGGGGGACTTCAGCAATCAGCCCCAGCATTTT.

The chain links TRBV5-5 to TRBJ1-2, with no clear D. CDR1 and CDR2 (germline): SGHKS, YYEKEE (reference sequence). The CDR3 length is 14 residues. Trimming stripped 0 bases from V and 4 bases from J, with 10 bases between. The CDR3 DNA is TGTGCCAGCAGCTTGGGGCCAGAGGGCTATGGCTACACCTTC. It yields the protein CASSLGPEGYGYTF.

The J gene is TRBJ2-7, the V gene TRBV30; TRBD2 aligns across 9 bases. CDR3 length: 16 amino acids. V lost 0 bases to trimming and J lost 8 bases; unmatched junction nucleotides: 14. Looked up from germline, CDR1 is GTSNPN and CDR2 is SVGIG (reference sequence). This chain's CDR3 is CAWSVRPSAGGLQQYF. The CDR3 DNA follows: TGTGCCTGGAGTGTTCGACCATCGGCGGGGGGGCTCCAGCAGTACTTC.

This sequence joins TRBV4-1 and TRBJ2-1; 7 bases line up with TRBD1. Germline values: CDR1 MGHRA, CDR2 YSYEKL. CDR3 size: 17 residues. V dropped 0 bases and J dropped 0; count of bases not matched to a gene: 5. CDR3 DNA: TGCGCCAGCAGCCAAGACGACAGGGCGAGCTCCTACAATGAGCAGTTCTTC. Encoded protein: CASSQDDRASSYNEQFF.

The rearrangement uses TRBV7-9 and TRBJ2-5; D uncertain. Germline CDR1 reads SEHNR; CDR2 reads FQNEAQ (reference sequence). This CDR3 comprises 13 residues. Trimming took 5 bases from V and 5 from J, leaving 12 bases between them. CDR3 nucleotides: TGTGCCAGCAGCCTCGCCGGTGGGGAGACCCAGTACTTC. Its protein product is CASSLAGGETQYF.

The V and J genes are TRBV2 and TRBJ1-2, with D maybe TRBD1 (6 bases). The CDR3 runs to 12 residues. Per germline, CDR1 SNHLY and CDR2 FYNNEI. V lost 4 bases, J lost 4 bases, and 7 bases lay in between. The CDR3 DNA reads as TGTGCCAGCAGTGCCAGGGGCTATGGCTACACCTTC. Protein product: CASSARGYGYTF.

The CDR3 reads CASGLVDRLQTQYF. The CDR3 nucleotides are TGTGCTAGTGGTTTGGTCGACAGGTTACAGACCCAGTACTTC. The chain has TRBV12-5 and TRBJ2-5; weak D call: TRBD1 (6 bases). This CDR3 has 14 residues. Germline V gene data show CDR1 as LGHNT and CDR2 as FRNRAP. V was trimmed by 0 bases and J by 6 bases, leaving 11 bases between them.

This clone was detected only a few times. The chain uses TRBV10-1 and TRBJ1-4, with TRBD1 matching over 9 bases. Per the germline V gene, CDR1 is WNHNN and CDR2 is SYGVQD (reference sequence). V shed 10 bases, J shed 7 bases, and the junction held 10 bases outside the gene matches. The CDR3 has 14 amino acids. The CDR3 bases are TGCGCCACCAGGACAGGGGAAGGTTGTGAAAAACTGTTTTTT. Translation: CATRTGEGCEKLFF.

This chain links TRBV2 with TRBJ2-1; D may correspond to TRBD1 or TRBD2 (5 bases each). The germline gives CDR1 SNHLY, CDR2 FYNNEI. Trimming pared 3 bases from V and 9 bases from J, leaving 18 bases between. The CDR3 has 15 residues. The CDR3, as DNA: TGTGCCAGCAGTGAGGCTATTCAGGGACGTGGTGAGCAGTTCTTC. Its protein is CASSEAIQGRGEQFF. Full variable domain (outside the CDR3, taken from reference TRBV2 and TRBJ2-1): EPEVTQTPSHQVTQMGQEVILRCVPISNHLYFYWYRQILGQKVEFLVSFYNNEISEKSEIFDDQFSVERPDGSNFTLKIRSTKLEDSAMYFCASSEAIQGRGEQFFGPGTRLTVL.

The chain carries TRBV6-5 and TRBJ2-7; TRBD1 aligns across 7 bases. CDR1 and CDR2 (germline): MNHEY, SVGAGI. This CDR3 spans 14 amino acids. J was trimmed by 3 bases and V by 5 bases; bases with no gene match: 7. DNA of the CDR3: TGTGCCAGCAGTCGTCACAGGGGTTACTACGAGCAGTACTTC. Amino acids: CASSRHRGYYEQYF.

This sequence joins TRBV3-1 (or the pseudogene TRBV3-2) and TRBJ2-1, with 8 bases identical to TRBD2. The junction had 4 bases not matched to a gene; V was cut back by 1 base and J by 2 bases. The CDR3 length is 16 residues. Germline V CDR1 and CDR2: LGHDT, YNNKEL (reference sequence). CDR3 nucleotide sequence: TGTGCCAGCAGCCAAGGACTAGCGCAGACCTACAATGAGCAGTTCTTC. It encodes CASSQGLAQTYNEQFF.

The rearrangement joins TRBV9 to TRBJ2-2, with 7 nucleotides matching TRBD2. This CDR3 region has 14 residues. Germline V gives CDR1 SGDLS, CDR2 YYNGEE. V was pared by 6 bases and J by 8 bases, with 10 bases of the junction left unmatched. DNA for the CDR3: TGTGCCAGCACTGCGGGAGTAAGATCGGGGGAGCTGTTTTTT. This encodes CASTAGVRSGELFF.

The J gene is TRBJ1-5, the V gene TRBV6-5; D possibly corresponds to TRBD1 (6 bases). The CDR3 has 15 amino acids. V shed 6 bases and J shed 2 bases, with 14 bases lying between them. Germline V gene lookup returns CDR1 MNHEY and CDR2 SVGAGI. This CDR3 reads CASRVAGEGNQPQHF. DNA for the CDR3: TGTGCCAGCAGAGTCGCAGGGGAGGGCAATCAGCCCCAGCATTTT.

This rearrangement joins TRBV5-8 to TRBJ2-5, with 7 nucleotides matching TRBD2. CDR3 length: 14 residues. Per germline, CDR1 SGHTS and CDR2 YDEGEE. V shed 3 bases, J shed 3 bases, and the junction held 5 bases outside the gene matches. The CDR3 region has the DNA TGTGCCAGCAGCTCAACCGGGACTAAAGAGACCCAGTACTTC. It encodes CASSSTGTKETQYF.

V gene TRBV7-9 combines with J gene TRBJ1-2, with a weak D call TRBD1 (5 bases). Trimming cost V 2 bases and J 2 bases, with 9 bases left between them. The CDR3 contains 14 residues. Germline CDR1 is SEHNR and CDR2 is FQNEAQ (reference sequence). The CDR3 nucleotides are TGTGCCAGCAGCTTACGGGACGGCAACTATGGCTACACCTTC. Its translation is CASSLRDGNYGYTF.

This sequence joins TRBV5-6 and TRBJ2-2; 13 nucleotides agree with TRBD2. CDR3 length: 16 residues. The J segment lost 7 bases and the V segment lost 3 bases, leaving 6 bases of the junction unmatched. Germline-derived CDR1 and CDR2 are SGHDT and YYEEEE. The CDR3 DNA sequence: TGTGCCAGCAGCTCACTAGCGGGAGGGCCCCACGGGGAGCTGTTTTTT. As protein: CASSSLAGGPHGELFF.

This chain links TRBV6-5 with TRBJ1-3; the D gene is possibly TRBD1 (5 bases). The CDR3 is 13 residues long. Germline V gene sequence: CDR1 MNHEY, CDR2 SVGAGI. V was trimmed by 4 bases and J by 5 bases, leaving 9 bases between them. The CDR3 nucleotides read TGTGCCAGCAGTTGGCGGGGGAGAAACACCATATATTTT. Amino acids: CASSWRGRNTIYF.

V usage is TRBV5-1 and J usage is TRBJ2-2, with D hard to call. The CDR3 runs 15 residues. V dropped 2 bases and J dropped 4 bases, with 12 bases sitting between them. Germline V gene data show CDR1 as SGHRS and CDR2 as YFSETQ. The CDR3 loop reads CASSFGFPITGELFF. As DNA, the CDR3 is TGCGCCAGCAGCTTCGGGTTTCCTATCACCGGGGAGCTGTTTTTT.